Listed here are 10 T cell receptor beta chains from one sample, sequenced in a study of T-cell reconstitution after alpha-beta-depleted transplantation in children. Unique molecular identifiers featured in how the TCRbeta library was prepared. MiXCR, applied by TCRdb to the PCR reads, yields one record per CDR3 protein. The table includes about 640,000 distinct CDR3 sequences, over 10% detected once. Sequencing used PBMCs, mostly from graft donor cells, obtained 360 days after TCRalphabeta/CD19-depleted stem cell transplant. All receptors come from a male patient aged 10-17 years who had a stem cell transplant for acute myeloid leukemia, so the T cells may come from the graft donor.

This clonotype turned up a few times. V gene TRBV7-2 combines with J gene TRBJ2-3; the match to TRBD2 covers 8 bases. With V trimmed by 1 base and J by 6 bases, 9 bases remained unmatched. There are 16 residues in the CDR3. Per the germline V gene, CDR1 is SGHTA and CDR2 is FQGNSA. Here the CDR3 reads CASSLGGGTRVDTQYF. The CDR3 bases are TGTGCCAGCAGCTTAGGAGGGGGGACTAGGGTCGATACGCAGTATTTT. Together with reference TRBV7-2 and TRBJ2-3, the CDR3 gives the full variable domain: GAGVSQSPSNKVTEKGKDVELRCDPISGHTALYWYRQSLGQGLEFLIYFQGNSAPDKSGLPSDRFSAERTGGSVSTLTIQRTQQEDSAVYLCASSLGGGTRVDTQYFGPGTRLTVL.

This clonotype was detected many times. The CDR3 here is CSASRGNQPQHF. In DNA form, the CDR3 reads TGCAGTGCTAGTAGGGGAAATCAGCCCCAGCATTTT. V gene TRBV20-1 combines with J gene TRBJ1-5, with D possibly being TRBD1 (5 bases). Trimming took off 3 bases at V and 4 bases at J, with 7 bases between the two ends. Germline assignment: CDR1 DFQATT and CDR2 SNEGSKA (reference sequence). The CDR3 totals 12 residues.

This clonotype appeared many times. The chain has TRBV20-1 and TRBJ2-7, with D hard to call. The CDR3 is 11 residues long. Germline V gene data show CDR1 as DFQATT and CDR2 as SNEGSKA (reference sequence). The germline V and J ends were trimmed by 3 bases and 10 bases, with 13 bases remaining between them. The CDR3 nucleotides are TGCAGTGCTAGTATTCCGGACCTTCAGTACTTC. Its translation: CSASIPDLQYF.

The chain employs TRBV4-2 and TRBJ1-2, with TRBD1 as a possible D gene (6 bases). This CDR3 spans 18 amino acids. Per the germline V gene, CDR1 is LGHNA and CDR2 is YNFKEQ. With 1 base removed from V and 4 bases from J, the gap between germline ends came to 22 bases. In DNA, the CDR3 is TGTGCCAGCAGCCAAGGGCCAGGGGTATGGACTCTCTTCTATGGCTACACCTTC. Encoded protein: CASSQGPGVWTLFYGYTF.

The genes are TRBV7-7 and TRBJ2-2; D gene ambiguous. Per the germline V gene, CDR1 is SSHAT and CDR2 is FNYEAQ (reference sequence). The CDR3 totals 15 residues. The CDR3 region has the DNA TGTGCTAGCCGTGAAGGTCCCGCGAACACCGGGGAGCTGTTTTTT. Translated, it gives CASREGPANTGELFF.

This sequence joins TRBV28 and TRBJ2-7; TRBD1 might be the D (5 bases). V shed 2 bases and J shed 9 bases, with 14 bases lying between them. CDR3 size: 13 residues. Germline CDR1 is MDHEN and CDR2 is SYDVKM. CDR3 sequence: CASSLVVGARQYF. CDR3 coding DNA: TGTGCCAGCAGTTTAGTTGTAGGGGCGAGGCAGTACTTC.

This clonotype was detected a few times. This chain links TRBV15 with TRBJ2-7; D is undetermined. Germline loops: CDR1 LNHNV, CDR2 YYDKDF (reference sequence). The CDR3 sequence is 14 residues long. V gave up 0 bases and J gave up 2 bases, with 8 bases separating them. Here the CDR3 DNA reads TGTGCCACCAGCAGAGATTCGGCAGCCTACGAGCAGTACTTC. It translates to CATSRDSAAYEQYF.

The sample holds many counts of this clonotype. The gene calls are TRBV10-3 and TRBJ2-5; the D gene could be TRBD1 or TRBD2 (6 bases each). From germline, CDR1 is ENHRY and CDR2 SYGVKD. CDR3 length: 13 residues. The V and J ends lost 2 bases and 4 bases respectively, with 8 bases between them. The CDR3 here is CAISEGGRETQYF. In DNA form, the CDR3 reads TGTGCCATCAGTGAGGGGGGGCGAGAGACCCAGTACTTC.

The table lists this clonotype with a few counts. This CDR3 reads CASSPRTRDEQFF. DNA for the CDR3: TGTGCCAGCAGCCCCCGGACTCGAGATGAGCAGTTCTTC. The V call is TRBV13, the J call TRBJ2-1; D is possibly TRBD2 (5 bases). V lost 5 bases and J 8 bases, leaving 13 bases between the germline ends. Germline loops: CDR1 PRHDT, CDR2 FYEKMQ (reference sequence). The CDR3 sequence is 13 residues long.

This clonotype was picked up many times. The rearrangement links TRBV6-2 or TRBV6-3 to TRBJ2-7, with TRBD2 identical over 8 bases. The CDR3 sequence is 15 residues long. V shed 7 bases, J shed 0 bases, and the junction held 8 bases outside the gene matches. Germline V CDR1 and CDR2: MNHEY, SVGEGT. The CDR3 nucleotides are TGTGCCAGCAAGGTCACTAGCGGTATCTCCTACGAGCAGTACTTC. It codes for CASKVTSGISYEQYF.